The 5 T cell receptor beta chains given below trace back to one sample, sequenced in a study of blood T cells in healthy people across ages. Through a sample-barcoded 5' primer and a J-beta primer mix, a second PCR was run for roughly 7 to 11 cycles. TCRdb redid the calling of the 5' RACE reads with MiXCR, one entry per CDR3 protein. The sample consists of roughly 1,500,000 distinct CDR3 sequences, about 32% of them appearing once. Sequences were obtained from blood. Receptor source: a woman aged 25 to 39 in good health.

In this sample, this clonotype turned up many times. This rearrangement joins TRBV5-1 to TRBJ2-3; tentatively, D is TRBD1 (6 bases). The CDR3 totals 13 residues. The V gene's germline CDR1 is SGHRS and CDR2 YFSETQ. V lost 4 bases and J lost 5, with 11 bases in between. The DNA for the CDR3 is TGCGCCAGCAGCCCGGACAGTCGAGATACGCAGTATTTT. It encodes CASSPDSRDTQYF.

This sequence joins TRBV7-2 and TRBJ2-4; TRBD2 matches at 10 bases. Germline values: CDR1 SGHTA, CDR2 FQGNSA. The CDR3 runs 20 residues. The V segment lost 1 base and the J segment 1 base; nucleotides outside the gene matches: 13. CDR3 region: CASSLGLAGEIGWAKNIQYF. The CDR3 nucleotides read TGTGCCAGCAGCTTAGGGCTAGCGGGAGAAATCGGGTGGGCCAAAAACATTCAGTACTTC.

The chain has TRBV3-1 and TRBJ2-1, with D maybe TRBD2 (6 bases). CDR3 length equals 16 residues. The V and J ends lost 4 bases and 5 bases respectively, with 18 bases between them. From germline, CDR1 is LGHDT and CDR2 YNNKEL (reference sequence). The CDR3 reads CASSRWESGGHNEQFF. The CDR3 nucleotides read TGTGCCAGCAGCCGCTGGGAGTCCGGGGGACACAATGAGCAGTTCTTC.

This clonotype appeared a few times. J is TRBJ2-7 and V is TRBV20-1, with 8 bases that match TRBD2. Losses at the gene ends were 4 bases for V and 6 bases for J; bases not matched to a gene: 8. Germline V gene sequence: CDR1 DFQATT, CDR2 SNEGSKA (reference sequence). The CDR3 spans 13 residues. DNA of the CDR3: TGCAGTGCTAAGTGGCGGGAGGTAGGCGAGCAGTACTTC. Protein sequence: CSAKWREVGEQYF.

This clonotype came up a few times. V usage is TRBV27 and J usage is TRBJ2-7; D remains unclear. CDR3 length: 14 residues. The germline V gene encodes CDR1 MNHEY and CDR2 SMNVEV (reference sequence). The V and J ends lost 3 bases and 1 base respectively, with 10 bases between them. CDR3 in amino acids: CASSLTINSYEQYF. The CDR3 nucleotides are TGTGCCAGCAGTTTGACAATTAATTCCTACGAGCAGTACTTC.